The clone carrying this TCR beta chain was counted a few times. Its antigen remains unidentified. All patients picked for sequencing had shown, by flow cytometry, an expansion of CD8+CD57+ cells. Patient blood was sampled before any therapy had been received. The sample originates from a study of CD8+CD57+ T cells in acquired aplastic anemia. Turning to the study itself: The study obtained an average of roughly 2.9 ug of DNA from sorted CD4+ and CD8+ cells.

The CDR3 runs to 14 residues. V lost 4 bases, J lost 3 bases, and 4 bases stayed unmatched. Looked up from germline, CDR1 is SEHNR and CDR2 is FQNEAQ (reference sequence). TCR beta VDJ and CDR3 were profiled, and genomic DNA was the template. One entry per CDR3 protein results from TCRdb running MiXCR on the reads. The table lists about 470,000 distinct CDR3 sequences, around a third of them singletons, with less than 0.85% in the top ten. Study-level points and caveats: Overlapping CD8+ CDR3 repertoires of patients and controls contained approximately 28 shared sequences. No significant patient-versus-control difference appeared in CD8+ Simpson's diversity.

Material: sorted CD4+, CD8+, or CD8+CD57+ T cells (not recorded which) from PBMCs. This chain uses TRBV7-9 with TRBJ2-5; TRBD1 agrees at 8 bases. This receptor was obtained from a human donor with aplastic anemia. The CDR3 bases are TGTGCCAGCAGCTCACCGACAGGGGAAGAGACCCAGTACTTC. Its protein product is CASSSPTGEETQYF.